The 8 T cell receptor beta chains below were found in one sample sequenced in a study of T-cell memory formation after mild COVID-19. MiXCR was run by TCRdb on the 5' RACE reads, yielding one entry per CDR3 protein. This sample carries about 130,000 distinct CDR3 sequences, approximately 15% of them seen once, and the ten largest clones take approximately 5.2%. Sequencing was carried out using PBMCs or a T cell subset sorted from them (not recorded which). These receptors were obtained from a man between 18 and 29 years old who had mild COVID-19 (a few samples of this study predate the infection). Cell type and time point are not known.

The V call is TRBV4-1, the J call TRBJ2-7, with D tentatively TRBD2 (6 bases). Per germline, CDR1 MGHRA and CDR2 YSYEKL. Trimming removed 4 bases from V and 13 bases from J, with 17 bases in between. This CDR3 spans 12 amino acids. The CDR3 nucleotides are TGCGCCAGCAGCCCCGTCGGAGGGTCGATATACGTC. Its translation is CASSPVGGSIYV.

There are a few counts of this clonotype. The chain employs TRBV6-2 or TRBV6-3 and TRBJ2-1, with D possibly TRBD2 on 5 matching bases. The CDR3 runs to 15 residues. CDR1 is MNHEY and CDR2 is SVGEGT in the germline V gene. V lost 2 bases and J lost 6, with 14 bases in between. The CDR3 loop reads CASSYRVAYRNEQFF. The CDR3 nucleotides are TGTGCCAGCAGTTACCGGGTAGCGTATCGCAATGAGCAGTTCTTC.

This clonotype occurred a few times. The DNA of the CDR3 is TGTGCCATCGTCGATCTTTGTAGGGCCCACGAGCAGTACGTC. Amino acids: CAIVDLCRAHEQYV. The V and J genes are TRBV6-2 or TRBV6-3 and TRBJ2-7; D unclear. This CDR3 has 14 amino acids. Germline V gene data show CDR1 as MNHEY and CDR2 as SVGEGT. Between the trimmed V and J ends, which lost 10 bases and 5 bases, there was a span of 21 bases.

The rearrangement links TRBV2 to TRBJ1-2, with 7 bases that match TRBD1. The V gene end was trimmed by 8 bases and the J gene end by 13 bases; junction bases not matched to a gene: 16. Germline values: CDR1 SNHLY, CDR2 FYNNEI. The CDR3 is 13 residues long. The DNA for the CDR3 is TGTGCCAGCCTAAATAGTCTGGGGACAGCAGCCACCTTC. Translation gives CASLNSLGTAATF.

This clonotype was observed a few times. The rearrangement uses TRBV5-1 and TRBJ1-2, with 7 bases matching TRBD1. The CDR3 consists of 15 residues. V dropped 1 base and J dropped 14; count of bases not matched to a gene: 17. CDR1 is SGHRS and CDR2 is YFSETQ in the germline V gene. Here the CDR3 DNA reads TGCGCCAGCAGCTTGACTATCTTGACAGGGACAGCGTGGACCTTC. This codes for CASSLTILTGTAWTF.

There are many counts of this clonotype. V and J are TRBV12-3 or TRBV12-4 and TRBJ2-5, with D maybe TRBD2 (5 bases). V was cut by 2 bases and J by 3 bases, with 7 bases left in between. The CDR3 contains 13 residues. For the CDR3, the DNA is TGTGCCAGCAGTTTAAACGGGGAAGAGACCCAGTACTTC. Encoded protein: CASSLNGEETQYF.

This clonotype was seen many times. This chain joins TRBV5-1 and TRBJ2-1; D possibly corresponds to TRBD2 (5 bases). The V end was cut by 5 bases, the J end by 2 bases, with 14 bases between. This CDR3 spans 15 amino acids. Germline CDR1 reads SGHRS; CDR2 reads YFSETQ. CDR3: CASRVASEPYNEQFF. The CDR3 DNA reads TGCGCCAGCAGGGTAGCGTCGGAGCCCTACAATGAGCAGTTCTTC.

This clonotype counts as medium-sized. The chain combines TRBV12-3 or TRBV12-4 with TRBJ2-3, with a weak D call TRBD1 (5 bases). The ends were cut back, 3 bases at V and 0 bases at J, with 7 bases in the middle. The CDR3 has 14 residues. The CDR3 spells CASSLTASTDTQYF. In DNA, the CDR3 is TGTGCCAGCAGTTTGACAGCTAGCACAGATACGCAGTATTTT.